The entry that follows covers one TCR beta chain sequence. Its target is unknown. The data are from a study of shared clonotypes between healthy human individuals. Data came from immunoSEQ multiplex PCR; TCRdb stores just in-frame clones and leaves some out. Of approximately 2,000,000 clones in the sample, roughly 92% were seen once. The length of the CDR3 is 11 residues. In germline, CDR1 is DFQATT, CDR2 SNEGSKA (reference sequence). Trimming shortened V by 5 bases and J by 4 bases, and 9 bases separated the two germline ends. Study-level findings and limits: Sharing of clonotypes among donors was expected to vary with sequencing depth.

The sample was naive CD4+ T cells from PBMCs. Subset here: CD45RA+ positively selected. V is TRBV20-1 and J is TRBJ2-7; TRBD1 is a possible D gene (5 bases). The source is a man aged 18 to 30 in good health. Some clones in this sample may be carry-over from other donors' samples. The CDR3 nucleotides are TGCAGTGCTGGCAGGGAATACGAGCAGTACTTC. It specifies CSAGREYEQYF.